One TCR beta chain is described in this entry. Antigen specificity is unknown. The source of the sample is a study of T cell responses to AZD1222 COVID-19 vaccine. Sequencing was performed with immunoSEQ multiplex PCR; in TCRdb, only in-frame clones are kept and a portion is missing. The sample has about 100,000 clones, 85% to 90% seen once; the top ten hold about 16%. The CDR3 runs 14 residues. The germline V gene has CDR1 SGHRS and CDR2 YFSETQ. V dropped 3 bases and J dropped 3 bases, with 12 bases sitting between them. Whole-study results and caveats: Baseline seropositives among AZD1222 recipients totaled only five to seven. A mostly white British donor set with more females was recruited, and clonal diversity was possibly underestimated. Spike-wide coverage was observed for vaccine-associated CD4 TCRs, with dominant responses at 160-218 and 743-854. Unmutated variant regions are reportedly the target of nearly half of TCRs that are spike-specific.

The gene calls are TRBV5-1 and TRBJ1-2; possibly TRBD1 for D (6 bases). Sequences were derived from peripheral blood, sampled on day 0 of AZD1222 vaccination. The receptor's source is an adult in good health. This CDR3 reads CASSSQAGDYGYTF. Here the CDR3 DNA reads TGCGCCAGCAGCTCCCAAGCAGGGGACTATGGCTACACCTTC.